The present T cell receptor (beta chain) was sequenced within a study of T cells of healthy individuals. This clonotype has a count of ten or more. Via MiXCR, TCRdb re-called the 5' RACE reads, giving one row per CDR3 protein. This repertoire shows 65,000 to 90,000 distinct CDR3 sequences, approximately 5.4% found once; its top ten account for about 7.5%. Germline values: CDR1 DFQATT, CDR2 SNEGSKA (reference sequence). V lost 5 bases and J 6 bases, leaving 11 bases between the germline ends. This CDR3 is 11 amino acids long. The chain links TRBV20-1 to TRBJ2-7; D is ambiguous. The clonotype originates from a female donor in good health. The CDR3 reads CSADLRAEQYF. The CDR3 nucleotides read TGCAGTGCTGACCTCCGCGCCGAGCAGTACTTC.